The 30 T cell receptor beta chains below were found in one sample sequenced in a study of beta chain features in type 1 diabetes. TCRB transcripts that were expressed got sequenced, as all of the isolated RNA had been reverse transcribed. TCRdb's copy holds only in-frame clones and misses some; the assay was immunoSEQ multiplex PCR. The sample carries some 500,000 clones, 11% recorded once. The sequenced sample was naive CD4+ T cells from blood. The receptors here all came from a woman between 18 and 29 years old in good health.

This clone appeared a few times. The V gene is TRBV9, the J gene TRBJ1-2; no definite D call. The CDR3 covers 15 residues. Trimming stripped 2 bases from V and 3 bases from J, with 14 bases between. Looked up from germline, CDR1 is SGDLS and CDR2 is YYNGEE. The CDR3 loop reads CASSVLGDGDYGYTF. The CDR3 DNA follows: TGTGCCAGCAGCGTTCTGGGAGATGGTGACTATGGCTACACCTTC.

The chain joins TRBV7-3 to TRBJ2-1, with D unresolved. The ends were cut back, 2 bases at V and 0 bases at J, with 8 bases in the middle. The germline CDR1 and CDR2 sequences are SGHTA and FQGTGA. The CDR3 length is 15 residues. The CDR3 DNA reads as TGTGCCAGCAGCTTACTCCAGAGCTCCTACAATGAGCAGTTCTTC. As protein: CASSLLQSSYNEQFF.

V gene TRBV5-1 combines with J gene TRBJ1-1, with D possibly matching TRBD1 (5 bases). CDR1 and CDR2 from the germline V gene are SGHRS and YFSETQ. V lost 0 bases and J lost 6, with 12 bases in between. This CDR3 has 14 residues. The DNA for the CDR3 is TGCGCCAGCAGCTTGGCGGCAGGGCTGGCTGAAGCTTTCTTT. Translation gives CASSLAAGLAEAFF.

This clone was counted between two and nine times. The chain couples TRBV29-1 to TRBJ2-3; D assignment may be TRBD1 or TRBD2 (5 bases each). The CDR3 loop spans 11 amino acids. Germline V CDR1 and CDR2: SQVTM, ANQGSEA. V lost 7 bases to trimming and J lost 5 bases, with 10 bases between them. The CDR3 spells CSAERGDTQYF. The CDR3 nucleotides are TGCAGCGCAGAGAGGGGAGATACGCAGTATTTT.

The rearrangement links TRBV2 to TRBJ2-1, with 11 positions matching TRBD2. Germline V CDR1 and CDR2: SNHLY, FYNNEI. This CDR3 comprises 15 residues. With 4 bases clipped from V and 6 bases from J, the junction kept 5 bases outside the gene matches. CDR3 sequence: CASSGGTSGINEQFF. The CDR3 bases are TGTGCCAGCAGTGGGGGGACTAGCGGAATCAATGAGCAGTTCTTC.

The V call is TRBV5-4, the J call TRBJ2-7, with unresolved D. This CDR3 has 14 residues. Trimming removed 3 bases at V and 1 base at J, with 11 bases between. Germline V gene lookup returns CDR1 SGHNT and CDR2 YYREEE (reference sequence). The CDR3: CASSSPFRSYEQYF. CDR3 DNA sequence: TGTGCCAGCAGCTCCCCGTTCAGATCCTACGAGCAGTACTTC.

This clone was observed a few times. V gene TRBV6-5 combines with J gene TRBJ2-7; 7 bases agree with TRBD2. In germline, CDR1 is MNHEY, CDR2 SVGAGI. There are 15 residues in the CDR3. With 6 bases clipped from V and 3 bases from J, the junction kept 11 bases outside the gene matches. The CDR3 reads CASSYASGPLYEQYF. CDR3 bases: TGTGCCAGCAGCTACGCTAGCGGACCACTCTACGAGCAGTACTTC.

The CDR3 nucleotides read TGTGCCAGCAGCCCTCCCGGGTCCCAGGGTACGCAGTATTTT. Translating it yields CASSPPGSQGTQYF. V usage is TRBV14 and J usage is TRBJ2-3; TRBD1 might be the D (5 bases). Germline V CDR1 and CDR2: SGHDN, FVKESK. Trimming took off 4 bases at V and 8 bases at J, with 16 bases between the two ends. The CDR3 sequence is 14 residues long.

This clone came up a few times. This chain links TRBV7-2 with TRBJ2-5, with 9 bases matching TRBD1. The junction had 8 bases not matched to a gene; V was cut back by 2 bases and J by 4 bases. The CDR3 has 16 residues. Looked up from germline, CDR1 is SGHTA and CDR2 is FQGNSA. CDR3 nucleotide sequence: TGTGCCAGCAGCTTAATTCCCGGGACAGGGTCAGAGACCCAGTACTTC. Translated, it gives CASSLIPGTGSETQYF.

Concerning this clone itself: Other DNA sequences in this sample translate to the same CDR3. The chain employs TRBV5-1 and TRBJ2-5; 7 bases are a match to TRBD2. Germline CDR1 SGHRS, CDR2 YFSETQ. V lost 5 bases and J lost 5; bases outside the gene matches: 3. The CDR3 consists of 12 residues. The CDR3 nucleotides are TGCGCCAGCAGTTTTAGCGGGGAGACCCAGTACTTC. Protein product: CASSFSGETQYF.

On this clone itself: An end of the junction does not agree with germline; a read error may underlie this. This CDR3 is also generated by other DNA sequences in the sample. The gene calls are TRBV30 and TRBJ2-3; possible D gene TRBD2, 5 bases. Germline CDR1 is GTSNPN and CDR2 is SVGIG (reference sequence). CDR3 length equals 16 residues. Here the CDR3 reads CAWSVGSATSTDTQYF. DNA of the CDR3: TGTGCGTGGAGTGTCGGTAGCGCTACTAGCACAGATACGCAGTATTTT.

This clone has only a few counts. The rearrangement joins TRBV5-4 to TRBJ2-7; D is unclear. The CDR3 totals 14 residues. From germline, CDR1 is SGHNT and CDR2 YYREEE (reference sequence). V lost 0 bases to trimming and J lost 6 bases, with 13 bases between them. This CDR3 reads CASSLDRWVGEQYF. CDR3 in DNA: TGTGCCAGCAGCTTGGATAGGTGGGTCGGCGAGCAGTACTTC.

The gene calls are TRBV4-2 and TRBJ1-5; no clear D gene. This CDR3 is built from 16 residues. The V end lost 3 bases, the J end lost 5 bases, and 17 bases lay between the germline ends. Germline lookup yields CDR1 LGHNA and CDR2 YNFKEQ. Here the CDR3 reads CASSHSLRGRDQPQHF. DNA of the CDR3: TGTGCCAGCAGCCATTCACTGCGGGGAAGGGATCAGCCCCAGCATTTT.

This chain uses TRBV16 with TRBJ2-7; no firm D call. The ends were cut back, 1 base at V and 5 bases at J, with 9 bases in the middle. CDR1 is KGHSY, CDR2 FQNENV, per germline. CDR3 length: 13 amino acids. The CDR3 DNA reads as TGTGCCAGCAGCCAATGGTTGGAGCACGAGCAGTACGTC. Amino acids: CASSQWLEHEQYV.

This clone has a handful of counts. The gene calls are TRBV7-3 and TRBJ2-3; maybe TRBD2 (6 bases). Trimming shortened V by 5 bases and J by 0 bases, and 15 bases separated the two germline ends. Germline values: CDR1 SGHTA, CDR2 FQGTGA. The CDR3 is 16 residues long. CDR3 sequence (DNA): TGTGCCAGCAGCCCAGAGCGGGCCCGAAGCACAGATACGCAGTATTTT. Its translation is CASSPERARSTDTQYF.

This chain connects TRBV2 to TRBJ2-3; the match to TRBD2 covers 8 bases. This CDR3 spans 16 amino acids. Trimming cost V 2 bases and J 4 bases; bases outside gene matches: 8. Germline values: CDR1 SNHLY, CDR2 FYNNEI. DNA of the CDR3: TGTGCCAGCAGTGAACGGTCGGGGGGGCCAGCAGATACGCAGTATTTT. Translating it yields CASSERSGGPADTQYF.

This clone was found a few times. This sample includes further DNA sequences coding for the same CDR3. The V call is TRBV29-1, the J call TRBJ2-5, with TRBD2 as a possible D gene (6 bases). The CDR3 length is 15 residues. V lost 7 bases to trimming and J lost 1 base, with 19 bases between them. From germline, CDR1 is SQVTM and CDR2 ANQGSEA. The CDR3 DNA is TGCAGCGCCGGCGGCGGGGTGGGTCCCCAAGAGACCCAGTACTTC. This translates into CSAGGGVGPQETQYF.

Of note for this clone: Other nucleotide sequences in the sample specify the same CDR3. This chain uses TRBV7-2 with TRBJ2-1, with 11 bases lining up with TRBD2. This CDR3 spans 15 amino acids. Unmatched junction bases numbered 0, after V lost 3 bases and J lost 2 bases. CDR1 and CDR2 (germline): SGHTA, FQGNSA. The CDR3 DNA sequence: TGTGCCAGCAGCTTGGGACTAGCGGCCTACAATGAGCAGTTCTTC. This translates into CASSLGLAAYNEQFF.

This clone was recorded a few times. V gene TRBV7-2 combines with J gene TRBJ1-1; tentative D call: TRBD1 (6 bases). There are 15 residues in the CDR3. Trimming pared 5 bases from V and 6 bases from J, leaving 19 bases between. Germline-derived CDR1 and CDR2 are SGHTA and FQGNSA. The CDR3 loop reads CASSPRGAGRSEAFF. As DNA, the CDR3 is TGTGCCAGCAGCCCTAGGGGGGCAGGGAGGTCTGAAGCTTTCTTT.

The CDR3 region is CASSQSWGRVYEQYF. The DNA for the CDR3 is TGCGCCAGCAGTCAAAGTTGGGGGCGCGTTTACGAGCAGTACTTC. The J gene is TRBJ2-7, the V gene TRBV23-1; perhaps TRBD1 as D (6 bases). TRBV23-1 is an ORF, and what it does is uncertain. Trimming stripped 2 bases from V and 4 bases from J, with 15 bases between. The CDR3 loop spans 15 amino acids.

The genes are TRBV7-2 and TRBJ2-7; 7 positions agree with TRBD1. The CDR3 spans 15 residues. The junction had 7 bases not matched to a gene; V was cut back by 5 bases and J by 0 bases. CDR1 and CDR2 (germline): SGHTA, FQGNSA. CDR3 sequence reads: CASSDRVLSSYEQYF. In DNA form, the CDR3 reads TGTGCCAGCAGCGACAGGGTTTTGAGCTCCTACGAGCAGTACTTC.

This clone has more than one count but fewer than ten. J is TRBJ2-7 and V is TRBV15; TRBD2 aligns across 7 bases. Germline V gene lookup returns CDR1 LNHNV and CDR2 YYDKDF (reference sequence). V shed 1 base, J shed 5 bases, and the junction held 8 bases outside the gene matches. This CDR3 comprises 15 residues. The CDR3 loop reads CATSRGLAVGNEQYV. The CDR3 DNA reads TGTGCCACCAGCAGAGGCCTAGCGGTCGGCAACGAGCAGTACGTC.

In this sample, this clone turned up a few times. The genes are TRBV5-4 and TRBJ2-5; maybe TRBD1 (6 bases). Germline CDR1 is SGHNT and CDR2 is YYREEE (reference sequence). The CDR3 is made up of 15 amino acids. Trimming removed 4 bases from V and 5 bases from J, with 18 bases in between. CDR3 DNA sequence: TGTGCCAGCAGCCGATACCCGACAGGCGGGGAGACCCAGTACTTC. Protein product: CASSRYPTGGETQYF.

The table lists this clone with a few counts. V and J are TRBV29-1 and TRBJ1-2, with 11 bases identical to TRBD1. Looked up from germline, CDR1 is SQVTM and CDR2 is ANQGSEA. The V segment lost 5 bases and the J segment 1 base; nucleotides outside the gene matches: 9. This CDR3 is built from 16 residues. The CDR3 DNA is TGCAGCGTTCCCAGGACAGGGGGCCTATTTAACTATGGCTACACCTTC. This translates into CSVPRTGGLFNYGYTF.

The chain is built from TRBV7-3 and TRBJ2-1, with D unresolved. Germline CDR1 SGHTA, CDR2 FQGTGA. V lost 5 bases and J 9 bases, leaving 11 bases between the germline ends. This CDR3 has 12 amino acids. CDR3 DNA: TGTGCCAGCAGCGGTGTATCGCTTGAGCAGTTCTTC. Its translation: CASSGVSLEQFF. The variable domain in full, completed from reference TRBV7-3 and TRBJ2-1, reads GAGVSQTPSNKVTEKGKYVELRCDPISGHTALYWYRQSLGQGPEFLIYFQGTGAADDSGLPNDRFFAVRPEGSVSTLKIQRTERGDSAVYLCASSGVSLEQFFGPGTRLTVL.

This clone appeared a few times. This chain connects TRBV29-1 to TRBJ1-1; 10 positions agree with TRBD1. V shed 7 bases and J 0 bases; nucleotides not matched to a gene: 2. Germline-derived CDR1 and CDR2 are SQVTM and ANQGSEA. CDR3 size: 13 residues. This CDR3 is CSGQGALNTEAFF. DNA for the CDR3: TGCAGCGGACAGGGGGCTCTGAACACTGAAGCTTTCTTT.

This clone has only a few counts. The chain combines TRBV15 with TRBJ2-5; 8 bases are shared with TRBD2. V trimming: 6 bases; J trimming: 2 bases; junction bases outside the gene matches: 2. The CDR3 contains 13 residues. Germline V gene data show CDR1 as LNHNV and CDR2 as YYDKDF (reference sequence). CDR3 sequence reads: CATRLAVQETQYF. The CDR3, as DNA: TGTGCCACCAGACTAGCGGTTCAAGAGACCCAGTACTTC.

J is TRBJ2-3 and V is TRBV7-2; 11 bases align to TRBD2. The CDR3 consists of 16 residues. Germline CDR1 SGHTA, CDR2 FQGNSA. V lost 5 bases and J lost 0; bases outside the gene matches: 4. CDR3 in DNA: TGTGCCAGCAGCCTCCGACTAGCGGGGAGCACAGATACGCAGTATTTT. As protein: CASSLRLAGSTDTQYF.

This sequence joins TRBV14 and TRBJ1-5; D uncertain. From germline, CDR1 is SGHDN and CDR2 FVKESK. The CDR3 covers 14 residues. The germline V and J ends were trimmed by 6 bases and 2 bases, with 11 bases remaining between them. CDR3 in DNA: TGTGCCAGCAGTCTTAGACGGGGCAATCAGCCCCAGCATTTT. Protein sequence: CASSLRRGNQPQHF.

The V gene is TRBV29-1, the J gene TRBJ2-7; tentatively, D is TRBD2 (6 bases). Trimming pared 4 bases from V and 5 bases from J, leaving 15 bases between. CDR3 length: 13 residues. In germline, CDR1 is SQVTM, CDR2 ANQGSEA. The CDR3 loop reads CSVVGGRSHEQYF. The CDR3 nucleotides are TGCAGCGTTGTCGGGGGACGGAGCCACGAGCAGTACTTC.